The sequence of this T cell receptor beta chain was determined in a study of graft-versus-host responses after intestinal transplantation. Study as a whole: Each transplant was multivisceral, liver-intestinal, or isolated intestinal. Tacrolimus and steroids were given for about 3 years to all recipients after anti-thymocyte globulin induction. Study outcomes and limitations: Allograft graft-versus-host to host-versus-graft clonal ratios ran high in patients with graft-donor T cell macrochimerism. Recipient marrow contained GvH clones, some of which appeared first in ileum or blood.

Lymphocytes from graft epithelium and lamina propria were isolated. Generated by immunoSEQ multiplex PCR, the TCRdb table keeps only in-frame clones and is missing some. The table shows approximately 3,300 clones, with around three quarters occurring only once. This CDR3 region has 13 residues. The V and J ends lost 1 base and 5 bases respectively, with 8 bases between them. Germline V CDR1 and CDR2: SGHRS, YFSETQ. Comment on this clone: Its specificity is unknown.

The sequence was obtained from a human patient who received an intestinal transplant, so some T cells may come from the graft donor. This chain uses TRBV5-1 with TRBJ2-3, with D uncertain. The specimen was ileum tissue, collected approximately 17 and 21 days after intestinal transplantation. Here the CDR3 reads CASSLRMGDTQYF. Here the CDR3 DNA reads TGCGCCAGCAGCTTGAGGATGGGAGATACGCAGTATTTT.